A single sample is the source of the 13 T cell receptor beta chains below, sequenced in a study of T cells expressing NK-cell markers. TCRdb re-called the 5' RACE reads, yielding one record per CDR3 amino acid sequence without DNA. This sample contains roughly 430,000 distinct CDR3 sequences. The sequenced sample was blood T cells: a sorted CD56 or NKG2C T cell subset, CD4+ or CD8+ T cells, or bulk PBMC T cells (not recorded which). The receptors derive from a woman between 18 and 75 years old in good health.

The V gene is TRBV7-3, the J gene TRBJ2-1. Per the germline V gene, CDR1 is SGHTA and CDR2 is FQGTGA. This CDR3 spans 16 amino acids. The CDR3: CASSPRLGSSYNEQFF.

V usage is TRBV6-4 and J usage is TRBJ2-3. CDR1 is MRHNA and CDR2 is SNTAGT in the germline V gene. The CDR3 spans 13 residues. The CDR3 loop is CASSVSSTDTQYF.

V is TRBV19 and J is TRBJ2-6; TCRdb selects TRBD1, and the lack of DNA leaves this call unchecked. Germline V gene data show CDR1 as LNHDA and CDR2 as SQIVND (reference sequence). The CDR3 is 19 amino acids. CDR3 loop: CASTTIRGRASSGANVLTF.

The rearrangement uses TRBV6-2 or TRBV6-3 and TRBJ2-3; TCRdb selects TRBD1, and the lack of DNA leaves this call unchecked. The germline V gene has CDR1 MNHEY and CDR2 SVGEGT. The CDR3 sequence is 14 residues long. The CDR3 loop is CASSWTGATDTQYF.

The chain employs TRBV5-5 and TRBJ2-1. The CDR3 is made up of 15 amino acids. Germline V lookup: CDR1 SGHKS, CDR2 YYEKEE (reference sequence). Here the CDR3 reads CASSRDGGFYNEQFF.

CDR3 sequence: CASSYAGNTIYF. The chain uses TRBV6-6 and TRBJ1-3. Germline lookup yields CDR1 MNHNY and CDR2 SVGAGI (reference sequence). This CDR3 contains 12 residues.

The V and J genes are TRBV5-1 and TRBJ1-1; TCRdb proposes TRBD1, but this gene call is untestable without DNA. Germline V gene data show CDR1 as SGHRS and CDR2 as YFSETQ. There are 15 residues in the CDR3. Here the CDR3 reads CASSGLTGENTEAFF.

The chain links TRBV29-1 to TRBJ2-1; TCRdb lists TRBD1, though no DNA is available to test this call. Germline V CDR1 and CDR2: SQVTM, ANQGSEA. This CDR3 spans 12 amino acids. CDR3 residues: CSLGDMGNEQFF.

The chain uses TRBV7-9 and TRBJ1-4. CDR1 and CDR2 (germline): SEHNR, FQNEAQ (reference sequence). The CDR3 contains 12 residues. This CDR3 is CASSLEREKLFF.

This chain connects TRBV4-2 to TRBJ1-2. The CDR3 is made up of 16 amino acids. CDR1 is LGHNA and CDR2 is YNFKEQ in the germline V gene. This CDR3 reads CASSPTGPSGNYGYTF.

The V and J genes are TRBV18 and TRBJ2-2. The CDR3 length is 15 residues. Germline V gene sequence: CDR1 KGHSH, CDR2 LQKENI. The CDR3 loop is CASSPGLQNTGELFF.

V is TRBV6-2 or TRBV6-3 and J is TRBJ2-3. The germline V gene has CDR1 MNHEY and CDR2 SVGEGT. This CDR3 has 14 residues. CDR3 loop: CASSRPPSTDTQYF.

The genes are TRBV6-1 and TRBJ2-7. Germline CDR1 MNHNS, CDR2 SASEGT. This CDR3 is 14 amino acids long. The CDR3 sequence: CASSERQGPYEQYF.